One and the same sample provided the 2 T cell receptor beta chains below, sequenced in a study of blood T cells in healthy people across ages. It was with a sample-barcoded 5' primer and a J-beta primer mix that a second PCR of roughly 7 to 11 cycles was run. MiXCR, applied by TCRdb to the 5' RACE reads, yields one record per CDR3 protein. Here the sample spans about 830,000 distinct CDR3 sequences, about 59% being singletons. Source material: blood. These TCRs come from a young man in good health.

As DNA, the CDR3 is TGTGCCAGCAGCCAAGAGACAGGGGGAGATACGCAGTATTTT. Its translation is CASSQETGGDTQYF. The J gene is TRBJ2-3, the V gene TRBV4-2, with 9 bases lining up with TRBD1. The CDR3 is made up of 14 amino acids. With V trimmed by 0 bases and J by 5 bases, 0 bases remained unmatched. Per the germline V gene, CDR1 is LGHNA and CDR2 is YNFKEQ.

CDR3 sequence: CASKNWGLAKNIQYF. As DNA, the CDR3 is TGTGCCAGCAAGAACTGGGGACTAGCCAAAAACATTCAGTACTTC. This sequence joins TRBV6-2 or TRBV6-3 and TRBJ2-4; D perhaps matches TRBD2 (6 bases). The CDR3 totals 15 residues. Trimming took 7 bases from V and 0 from J, leaving 13 bases between them. Germline values: CDR1 MNHEY, CDR2 SVGEGT.